This T cell receptor (beta chain) was profiled in a study of PD-1 blockade in classical Hodgkin lymphoma. Study outcomes and limitations: When set against healthy donors, newly diagnosed patients were reported to show lower baseline TCR diversity. With CD4+ cells, TCR diversity rose significantly by C4D1, but not with CD8+ cells.

This sample's time point: cycle 4 day 1 (C4D1), after more than 5 weeks of nivolumab. Each of the patients experienced relapse following autologous stem cell transplantation, and their brentuximab vedotin exposure differed. Here immunoSEQ multiplex PCR was the method, and the copy in TCRdb shows in-frame clones only, minus some. The data show about 64,000 clones, around nine tenths seen once. The V gene's germline CDR1 is SEHNR and CDR2 FQNEAQ (reference sequence). With 6 bases removed from V and 5 bases from J, the gap between germline ends came to 14 bases. The CDR3 loop spans 13 amino acids. For this clone: As yet, its antigen is unknown.

The TCR originated in a human donor with classical Hodgkin lymphoma. The V call is TRBV7-9, the J call TRBJ2-7; D may be TRBD2 (5 bases). The sample consisted of peripheral blood mononuclear cells (PBMCs), taken before the fourth cycle of nivolumab. The DNA of the CDR3 is TGTGCCAGCAGACAATCCGGGGTTGACGAGCAGTACTTC. It specifies CASRQSGVDEQYF.